Shown below are 6 T cell receptor beta chains from a single sample sequenced in a study of blood T cell repertoires in COVID-19. Only in-frame clones appear in the TCRdb table, and some are missing; sequencing was by immunoSEQ multiplex PCR. Counted here are about 320,000 clones, 70% to 90% occurring once; the ten biggest clones make up around 6%. The sample comprised peripheral blood. The origin of the receptors is a man younger than 30 who had recovered from COVID-19.

CDR3 coding DNA: TGTGCCAGCAGAAAAGACAGGGCTAATGGCTACACCTTC. This sequence encodes CASRKDRANGYTF. This rearrangement joins TRBV25-1 to TRBJ1-2, with 7 nucleotides matching TRBD1. CDR3 size: 13 residues. The V and J ends lost 6 bases and 6 bases, in that order; junction bases with no gene match: 7. Germline V gene lookup returns CDR1 MGHDK and CDR2 SYGVNS.

The genes are TRBV10-3 and TRBJ1-5; TRBD1 matches 7 bases. The CDR3 spans 13 residues. Losses at the gene ends were 11 bases for V and 4 bases for J; bases not matched to a gene: 8. The V gene's germline CDR1 is ENHRY and CDR2 SYGVKD. The CDR3 DNA is TGTGCCGCCAGACAGGGTTGGAATCAGCCCCAGCATTTT. Protein: CAARQGWNQPQHF.

V and J are TRBV4-3 and TRBJ2-7, with 10 positions matching TRBD1. This CDR3 is built from 14 residues. The junction had 3 bases not matched to a gene; V was cut back by 5 bases and J by 2 bases. CDR1 is LGHNA and CDR2 is YSLEER in the germline V gene. The CDR3 loop is CASSTGQGTYEQYF. For the CDR3, the DNA is TGCGCCAGCAGCACGGGACAGGGGACCTACGAGCAGTACTTC.

V gene TRBV24-1 combines with J gene TRBJ2-1, with D unclear. The CDR3 contains 13 residues. CDR1 KGHDR and CDR2 SFDVKD come from the germline V gene. Trimming took off 4 bases at V and 5 bases at J, with 8 bases between the two ends. The CDR3 DNA reads TGTGCCACCAGTGAAGCAGGAAACAATGAGCAGTTCTTC. Its protein product is CATSEAGNNEQFF.

CDR3 coding DNA: TGTGCCAGCAGCTTAATGGACTACACTGAAGCTTTCTTT. It translates to CASSLMDYTEAFF. This chain uses TRBV7-9 with TRBJ1-1, with unresolved D. The CDR3 sequence is 13 residues long. Germline V gene data show CDR1 as SEHNR and CDR2 as FQNEAQ (reference sequence). V lost 2 bases to trimming and J lost 3 bases, with 7 bases between them.

The chain employs TRBV27 and TRBJ1-1; TRBD1 aligns across 10 bases. The CDR3 extends over 18 amino acids. CDR1 and CDR2 (germline): MNHEY, SMNVEV (reference sequence). The ends lost 3 bases at V and 0 bases at J; junction bases unmatched: 10. The CDR3, as DNA: TGTGCCAGCAGTTTCGCCGACAGGGGGCGGTCCATGAACACTGAAGCTTTCTTT. Residues: CASSFADRGRSMNTEAFF.